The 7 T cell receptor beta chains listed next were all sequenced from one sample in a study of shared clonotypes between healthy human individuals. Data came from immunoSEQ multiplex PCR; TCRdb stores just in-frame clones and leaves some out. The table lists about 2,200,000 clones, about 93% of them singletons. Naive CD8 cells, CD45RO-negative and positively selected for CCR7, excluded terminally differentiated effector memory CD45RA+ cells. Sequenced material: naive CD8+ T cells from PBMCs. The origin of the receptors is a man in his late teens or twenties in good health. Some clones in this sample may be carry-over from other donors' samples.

In DNA form, the CDR3 reads TGTGCCAGCAGTTTTTCGTTTAGCAGGACCTACGAGCAGTACTTC. This sequence encodes CASSFSFSRTYEQYF. The chain employs TRBV27 and TRBJ2-7; D gene ambiguous. Trimming left V 3 bases short and J 2 bases short, with 14 bases between. This CDR3 spans 15 amino acids. Germline-derived CDR1 and CDR2 are MNHEY and SMNVEV (reference sequence).

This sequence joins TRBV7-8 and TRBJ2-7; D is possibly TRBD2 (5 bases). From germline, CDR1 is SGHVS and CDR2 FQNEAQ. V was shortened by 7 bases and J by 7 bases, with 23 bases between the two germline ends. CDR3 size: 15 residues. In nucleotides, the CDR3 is TGTGCCAGCAACCTCTTGGGGAGCCCCTCGTGGGAGCAGTACTTC. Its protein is CASNLLGSPSWEQYF. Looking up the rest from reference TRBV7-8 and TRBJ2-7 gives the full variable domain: GAGVSQSPRYKVAKRGQDVALRCDPISGHVSLFWYQQALGQGPEFLTYFQNEAQLDKSGLPSDRFFAERPEGSVSTLKIQRTQQEDSAVYLCASNLLGSPSWEQYFGPGTRLTVT.

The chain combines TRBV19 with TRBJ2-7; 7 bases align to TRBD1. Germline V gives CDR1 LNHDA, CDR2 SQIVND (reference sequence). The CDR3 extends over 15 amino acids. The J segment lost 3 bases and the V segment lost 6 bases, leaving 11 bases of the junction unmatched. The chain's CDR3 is CASRPGTAVLYEQYF. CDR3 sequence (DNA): TGTGCCAGTAGGCCCGGGACAGCGGTTCTCTACGAGCAGTACTTC.

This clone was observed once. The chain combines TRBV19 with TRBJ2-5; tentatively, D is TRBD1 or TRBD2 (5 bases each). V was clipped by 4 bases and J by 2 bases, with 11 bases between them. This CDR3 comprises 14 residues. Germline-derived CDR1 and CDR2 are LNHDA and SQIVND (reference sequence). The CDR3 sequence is CASSNWGFQETQYF. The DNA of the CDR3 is TGTGCCAGTAGTAATTGGGGGTTTCAAGAGACCCAGTACTTC.

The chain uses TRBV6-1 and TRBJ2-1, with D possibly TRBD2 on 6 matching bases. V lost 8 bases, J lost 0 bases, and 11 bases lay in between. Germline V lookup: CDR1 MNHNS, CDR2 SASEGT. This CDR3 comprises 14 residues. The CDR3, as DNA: TGTGCCAGCTACCGGGGGTACTCCTACAATGAGCAGTTCTTC. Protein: CASYRGYSYNEQFF.

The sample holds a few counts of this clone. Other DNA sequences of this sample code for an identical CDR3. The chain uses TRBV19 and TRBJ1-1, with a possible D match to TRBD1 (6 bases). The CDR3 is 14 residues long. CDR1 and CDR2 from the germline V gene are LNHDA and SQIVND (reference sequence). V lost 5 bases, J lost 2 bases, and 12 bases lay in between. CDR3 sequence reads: CASSYRAVNTEAFF. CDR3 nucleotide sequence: TGTGCCAGTAGTTACAGGGCCGTTAACACTGAAGCTTTCTTT.

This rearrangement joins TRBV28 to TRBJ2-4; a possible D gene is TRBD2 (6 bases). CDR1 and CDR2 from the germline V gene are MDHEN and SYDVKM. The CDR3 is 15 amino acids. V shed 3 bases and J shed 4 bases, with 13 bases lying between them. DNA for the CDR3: TGTGCCAGCAGTTTTACTTCTAGCGCTAAAAACATTCAGTACTTC. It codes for CASSFTSSAKNIQYF.